This is a list of T cell receptor beta chains from one sample in a study of blood T cell repertoires in COVID-19. Profiled with immunoSEQ multiplex PCR; TCRdb holds only in-frame clones, not every one. The sample shows some 240,000 clones, 80% to 90% of them seen only once. Sequenced: peripheral blood. Source of these receptors: a woman aged 40-49 years who had recovered from COVID-19. The CDR3 runs from the conserved cysteine through the conserved F or W. The D gene is left open where the match is weak. The listing skips clone size in some rows; elsewhere it reads once, few, many or a size class.

NA NA TRBV3-1/TRBV3-2 CASSRQSLYNEQFF
NA TRBD2 TRBV2 CASSKSSGRNTGELFF
NA TRBD2 TRBV7-8 CASSNGLAGDTDTQYF
NA TRBD2 TRBV6-6 CASSRGLAGGNQETQYF
NA NA TRBV4-3 CASSQGMTENTEAFF
NA TRBD1 TRBV5-1 CASSLDGTEDSPLHF
NA TRBD2 TRBV5-1 CASSSTSGATYNEQFF
NA NA TRBV16 CASSHSSYEQYF
NA NA TRBV28 CASSRTEGRSNYGYTF
few NA TRBV30 CAWTGTYNSPLHF
NA NA TRBV9 CASSARSRMNTEAFF
NA TRBD1 TRBV18 CASSPRTGAFKEAFF
NA NA TRBV5-6 CASSPGAGASPLHF
NA NA TRBV19 CASSSSGSGANVLTF
NA NA TRBV18 CASSPLPPGHSEQFF
NA NA TRBV6-5 CASSYSRTGELFF
NA NA TRBV28 CASSSSGRTNEKLFF
NA NA TRBV12-3/TRBV12-4 CASSLGQGSPLHF
NA NA TRBV13 CASSSRGLYEQYF
NA TRBD2 TRBV5-1 CASSRTSGGANEQFF
NA TRBD2 TRBV18 CASSPPSGGEDTQYF
NA NA TRBV4-3 CASSLGSNYGYTF
NA TRBD2 TRBV6-2/TRBV6-3 CASSLDGGADTQYF
NA NA TRBV2 CASSGGTETQYF
once NA TRBV6-5 CASSLQALNSPLHF
NA NA TRBV7-8 CASSYTYEQYF
NA NA TRBV29-1 CSVEGGAGANVLTF
once TRBD1 TRBV3-1/TRBV3-2 CASSRRQGSLTDTQYF
NA TRBD1 TRBV3-1/TRBV3-2 CASSQGQGAGETQYF
NA NA TRBV14 CASSQGQTSGNTIYF
NA TRBD2 TRBV4-2 CASTGTSGGLADTQYF
NA NA TRBV4-1 CASTPGGLDEKLFF
NA NA TRBV24-1 CATSDLQGAFGELFF
few TRBD2 TRBV6-6 CASSRREEHTGELFF
few NA TRBV11-2 CASSLGGLNQETQYF
NA NA TRBV28 CASRGGGDNTEAFF
NA NA TRBV6-5 CASSYLRQVYGYTF
NA TRBD2 TRBV29-1 CSVRGGVYTGELFF
once TRBD1 TRBV6-1 CASSPDRGNSEQYF
NA TRBD1 TRBV29-1 CSADLQGYYGYTF
NA TRBD1 TRBV18 CASSPSGQVVLAGELFF
NA NA TRBV3-1/TRBV3-2 CASSQERIGGGGEQYF
NA NA TRBV12-5 CASGPGGSREAFF
NA NA TRBV4-1 CASSQEYTGELFF
NA TRBD1 TRBV5-6 CASSPQGDSGYGYTF
NA NA TRBV12-3/TRBV12-4 CASSLSSEETQYF
NA TRBD1 TRBV5-1 CASSLAPGTEHGTQYF
NA TRBD1 TRBV19 CASSGQGQGVNTEAFF
NA NA TRBV13 CASSTGLNEKLFF
few TRBD1 TRBV27 CASSLLWTGGSNQPQHF
once NA TRBV7-2 CASSLALGGSGNTIYF
NA NA TRBV27 CASRRGTLQYEQYF
few NA TRBV2 CASSLTDLRAFF
NA NA TRBV15 CATSRDTSSGANVLTF
many TRBD1 TRBV19 CASWGQESDEQYF
NA TRBD1 TRBV5-8 CASSSGTGGSYNEQFF
NA NA TRBV29-1 CSVEDSAGTSYEQYF
NA NA TRBV7-9 CASSLGASTYEQYF
NA TRBD2 TRBV3-1/TRBV3-2 CASSEELAGDYNEQFF